The clone carrying this T cell receptor (beta chain) was detected only once. This record belongs to a study of T cell changes during pregnancy in multiple sclerosis. Method: immunoSEQ multiplex PCR; TCRdb's copy keeps in-frame clones and lacks some. Of approximately 50,000 clones listed, roughly 94% are singletons. The J segment lost 0 bases and the V segment lost 7 bases, leaving 9 bases of the junction unmatched. Per germline, CDR1 LNHDA and CDR2 SQIVND (reference sequence). The CDR3 is made up of 16 amino acids. The TCR comes from a female donor with multiple sclerosis, enrolled in a pregnancy study. This rearrangement joins TRBV19 to TRBJ2-5; TRBD1 aligns across 9 bases. Sequences were derived from CD4+ T cells from peripheral blood mononuclear cells, sampled in the third trimester of pregnancy. The CDR3 DNA reads as TGTGCCAGTACCCCAGGGGACAGGGCACACCAAGAGACCCAGTACTTC. It yields the protein CASTPGDRAHQETQYF.